A single sample gave rise to the 17 T cell receptor beta chains below, sequenced in a study of persistence of HIV-infected CD4 T cells. Cells were stimulated nonspecifically with anti-CD3/anti-CD28 magnetic beads. CD4+ T cells upregulating both CD40 ligand and CD69 were sorted as responding cells. This was the immunoSEQ version 4 assay in survey mode. Data came from immunoSEQ multiplex PCR; TCRdb stores just in-frame clones and leaves some out. The sample includes about 47,000 clones, roughly nine tenths of them seen just once. These receptors' targets are unknown. Sequencing was performed on CD4+ T cells sorted from PBMCs after 18-hour stimulation, taken from a patient who received antiretroviral therapy. The source of these receptors is an adult man with HIV who was CMV-seropositive.

J is TRBJ2-5 and V is TRBV10-2; TRBD1 matches 9 bases. V lost 3 bases to trimming and J lost 1 base; unmatched junction nucleotides: 6. The CDR3 consists of 16 residues. Germline assignment: CDR1 WSHSY and CDR2 SAAADI. CDR3 sequence: CASSEFGTGLQETQYF. The CDR3 coding sequence is TGCGCCAGCAGTGAATTTGGGACAGGGCTCCAAGAGACCCAGTACTTC.

The chain carries TRBV12-2 and TRBJ1-1; TRBD1 is taken as the D call from the table, unchecked against the DNA. TRBV12-2 is termed a pseudogene. The CDR3 is made up of 16 amino acids. CDR3 loop: CASRLTTGRLHTEAFF. CDR3 nucleotides: TGTGCAAGTCGCTTGACGACAGGGAGATTGCACACTGAAGCTTTCTTT.

The V call is TRBV3-1 (or the pseudogene TRBV3-2), the J call TRBJ2-3; 10 nucleotides align to TRBD2. The CDR3 has 15 amino acids. The germline V gene has CDR1 LGHDT and CDR2 YNNKEL (reference sequence). Trimming cost V 6 bases and J 3 bases; bases outside gene matches: 6. CDR3 sequence reads: CASRERGGPTDTQYF. The CDR3 DNA sequence: TGTGCCAGCAGGGAGCGGGGGGGCCCAACAGATACGCAGTATTTT.

The chain carries TRBV24-1 and TRBJ2-3; 7 bases fit TRBD2. Per germline, CDR1 KGHDR and CDR2 SFDVKD. Trimming took 1 base from V and 4 from J; bases not matched to a gene: 7. The CDR3 runs to 16 residues. The CDR3 loop is CATSDFAAGRADTQYF. The CDR3 DNA is TGTGCCACCAGTGATTTCGCGGCAGGGAGGGCAGATACGCAGTATTTT.

The chain employs TRBV19 and TRBJ1-1; D might be TRBD1 (5 bases). The CDR3 has 11 amino acids. Trimming took off 4 bases at V and 6 bases at J, with 6 bases between the two ends. Germline CDR1 reads LNHDA; CDR2 reads SQIVND (reference sequence). The CDR3 here is CASSKGAEAFF. CDR3 DNA: TGTGCCAGTAGTAAAGGGGCTGAAGCTTTCTTT. Based on the CDR3 plus reference TRBV19 and TRBJ1-1, the full variable domain is DGGITQSPKYLFRKEGQNVTLSCEQNLNHDAMYWYRQDPGQGLRLIYYSQIVNDFQKGDIAEGYSVSREKKESFPLTVTSAQKNPTAFYLCASSKGAEAFFGQGTRLTVV.

The CDR3 here is CASSSTGYQPQHF. CDR3 sequence (DNA): TGTGCCAGCAGTTCCACAGGGTATCAGCCCCAGCATTTT. The chain employs TRBV6-6 and TRBJ1-5, with a tentative D call TRBD1 (6 bases). In germline, CDR1 is MNHNY, CDR2 SVGAGI (reference sequence). The CDR3 loop spans 13 amino acids. The V end was cut by 4 bases, the J end by 5 bases, with 9 bases between.

This rearrangement joins TRBV15 to TRBJ2-7; 8 bases map to TRBD1. The CDR3 extends over 16 amino acids. The germline gives CDR1 LNHNV, CDR2 YYDKDF (reference sequence). V was pared by 2 bases and J by 5 bases, with 11 bases of the junction left unmatched. The CDR3 DNA reads as TGTGCCACCAGCAGAAGACCAGGGGGCGAATTCGACGAGCAGTACTTC. This translates into CATSRRPGGEFDEQYF.

This clone was observed a few times. The chain carries TRBV18 and TRBJ2-3; D may correspond to TRBD1 or TRBD2 (5 bases each). The CDR3 has 16 amino acids. V was pared by 2 bases and J by 2 bases, with 14 bases between. CDR1 is KGHSH and CDR2 is LQKENI in the germline V gene. CDR3 loop: CASSPTGPPLTDTQYF. The CDR3 region has the DNA TGTGCCAGCTCACCAACGGGGCCACCCCTCACAGATACGCAGTATTTT.

This clone is a singleton in its sample. The rearrangement joins TRBV18 to TRBJ1-1; D might be TRBD1 (6 bases). Trimming stripped 5 bases from V and 6 bases from J, with 10 bases between. The CDR3 consists of 12 residues. CDR1 is KGHSH and CDR2 is LQKENI in the germline V gene. DNA for the CDR3: TGTGCCAGCTCAGTGGACAGCCCTGAAGCTTTCTTT. This translates into CASSVDSPEAFF.

The count of this clone is one. The chain has TRBV28 and TRBJ1-3; D not certain. Germline loops: CDR1 MDHEN, CDR2 SYDVKM. The CDR3 loop spans 14 amino acids. Trimming shortened V by 11 bases and J by 1 base, and 15 bases separated the two germline ends. The CDR3, as DNA: TGTGCCGCCCGAGAGCAGATTTCTGGAAACACCATATATTTT. It encodes CAAREQISGNTIYF.

The genes are TRBV15 and TRBJ2-7; no definite D call. Germline CDR1 LNHNV, CDR2 YYDKDF (reference sequence). CDR3 length: 14 residues. The V end was cut by 4 bases, the J end by 0 bases, with 10 bases between. This chain's CDR3 is CATSTGPSSYEQYF. The CDR3 DNA sequence: TGTGCCACCAGCACTGGCCCGAGCTCCTACGAGCAGTACTTC.

J is TRBJ1-4 and V is TRBV15; weak D call: TRBD1 (6 bases). The V gene's germline CDR1 is LNHNV and CDR2 YYDKDF (reference sequence). V was shortened by 8 bases and J by 8 bases, with 18 bases between the two germline ends. The CDR3 covers 14 residues. CDR3 amino acids: CATCARGRGEKLFF. The CDR3 DNA sequence: TGTGCCACCTGCGCCAGGGGACGAGGGGAAAAACTGTTTTTT.

J is TRBJ1-2 and V is TRBV7-2; maybe TRBD1 (5 bases). Germline CDR1 is SGHTA and CDR2 is FQGNSA. V lost 3 bases to trimming and J lost 5 bases, with 10 bases between them. This CDR3 is built from 13 residues. CDR3 amino acids: CASSFQTEYGYTF. For the CDR3, the DNA is TGTGCCAGCAGCTTCCAGACAGAATATGGCTACACCTTC.

The rearrangement joins TRBV6-2 or TRBV6-3 to TRBJ2-2; D is unclear. With 5 bases removed from V and 4 bases from J, the gap between germline ends came to 8 bases. CDR1 and CDR2 (germline): MNHEY, SVGEGT. The CDR3 loop spans 13 amino acids. The CDR3 sequence: CASSLHTTGELFF. The CDR3 region has the DNA TGTGCCAGCAGTCTCCACACCACCGGGGAGCTGTTTTTT.

The chain couples TRBV19 to TRBJ2-7, with 8 nucleotides matching TRBD1. The CDR3 length is 16 residues. The V and J ends lost 2 bases and 2 bases, in that order; junction bases with no gene match: 8. Germline V gene lookup returns CDR1 LNHDA and CDR2 SQIVND (reference sequence). The CDR3 DNA sequence: TGTGCCAGTAGTATAAAAGCCGGACAGGGTCCCTACGAGCAGTACTTC. Translating gives CASSIKAGQGPYEQYF.

V is TRBV6-5 and J is TRBJ1-4; 7 bases fit TRBD1. Germline CDR1 and CDR2: MNHEY and SVGAGI. The CDR3 is made up of 16 amino acids. The trim removed 4 bases at V and 6 bases at J, leaving 11 bases unmatched. CDR3 nucleotides: TGTGCCAGCAGTTTTCCTCACCAGGGGGGGGATGAAAAACTGTTTTTT. This codes for CASSFPHQGGDEKLFF.

J is TRBJ2-3 and V is TRBV11-3; either TRBD1 or TRBD2 may supply D (5 bases each). Trimming shortened V by 2 bases and J by 4 bases, and 10 bases separated the two germline ends. CDR3 size: 14 residues. Germline V gene data show CDR1 as SGHNT and CDR2 as YENEEA. The CDR3, as DNA: TGTGCCAGCAGCTTAAGGGGCGGGCCAGATACGCAGTATTTT. Amino acid sequence: CASSLRGGPDTQYF.